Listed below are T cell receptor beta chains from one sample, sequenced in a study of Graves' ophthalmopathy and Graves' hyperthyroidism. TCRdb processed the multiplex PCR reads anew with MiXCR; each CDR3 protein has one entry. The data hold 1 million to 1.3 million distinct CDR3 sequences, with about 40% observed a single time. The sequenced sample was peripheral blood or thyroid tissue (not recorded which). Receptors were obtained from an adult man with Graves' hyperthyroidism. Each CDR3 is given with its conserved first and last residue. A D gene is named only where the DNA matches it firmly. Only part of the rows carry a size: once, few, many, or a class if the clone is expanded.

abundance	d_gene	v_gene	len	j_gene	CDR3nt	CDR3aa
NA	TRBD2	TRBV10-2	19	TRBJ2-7	TGCGCCAGCAGTAAATTTCCCTGGCCGGGACTAGTCCCCACCTACGAGCAGTACTTC	CASSKFPWPGLVPTYEQYF
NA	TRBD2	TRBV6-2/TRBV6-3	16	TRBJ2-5	TGTGCCAGCAAGGGACTAGCGGCCTCACCTCAAGAGACCCAGTACTTC	CASKGLAASPQETQYF
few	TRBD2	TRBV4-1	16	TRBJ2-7	TGCGCCAGCAGCCTCTTTTCGACTAGCGGCGCCTACGAGCAGTACTTC	CASSLFSTSGAYEQYF
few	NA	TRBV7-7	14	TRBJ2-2	TGTGCCAGCAGCTTAGGTACAGCCCACCGGGAGCTGTTTTTT	CASSLGTAHRELFF
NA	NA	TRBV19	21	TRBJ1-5	NA	CASFYICSATADGSISQPQHF
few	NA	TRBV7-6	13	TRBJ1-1	TGTGCCAGCCCCAACGGTATGAACACTGAAGCTTTCTTT	CASPNGMNTEAFF
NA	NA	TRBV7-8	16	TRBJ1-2	TGTGCCAGCATCCTAGACCTGACAGGAGCTAACTATGGCTACACCTTC	CASILDLTGANYGYTF
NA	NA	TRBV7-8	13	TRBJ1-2	TGTGCCAGCAGCAAACGGGAGGGGGAAAGCTACACCTTC	CASSKREGESYTF
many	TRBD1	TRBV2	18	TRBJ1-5	TGTGCCAGCAGTGAAGATAGGACAGGGGATCTTAGCAATCAGCCCCAGCATTTT	CASSEDRTGDLSNQPQHF
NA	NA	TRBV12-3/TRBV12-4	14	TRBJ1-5	TGTGCCAGCAGTTTAGAGGCCCTCAATCAGCCCCAGCATTTT	CASSLEALNQPQHF